The sequence of this T cell receptor (beta chain) was determined in a study of blood T cell repertoires in COVID-19. Study background: PBMCs, B-cell-depleted T cells, or T cells were the source of the cDNA or gDNA that made up the material.

In the original analysis: Cell counts per sample came from amplifying reference gene primers. Data came from immunoSEQ multiplex PCR; TCRdb stores just in-frame clones and leaves some out. From that table come the V and J calls and clone size; the DNA was used to work out D and trimming. The repertoire holds about 91,000 clones, about 90% seen once, with more than 4.5% in the top ten. The CDR3 totals 21 residues. Germline CDR1 is SGDLS and CDR2 is YYNGEE. V trimming: 4 bases; J trimming: 8 bases; junction bases outside the gene matches: 29. The chain combines TRBV9 with TRBJ2-2; 7 positions match TRBD2. The material sequenced was peripheral blood. The TCR was taken from a man between 70 and 80 years old with acute or convalescent COVID-19. The CDR3 loop is CASSLRPGTAFVGGSQGELFF. The CDR3 DNA sequence: TGTGCCAGCAGCCTCCGGCCGGGGACGGCATTTGTCGGGGGGTCACAAGGGGAGCTGTTTTTT.